These 11 T cell receptor beta chains were sequenced from one sample in a study of T cells after yellow fever vaccination. TCRdb re-called the 5' RACE reads through MiXCR, storing one row per CDR3 protein. Of around 530,000 distinct CDR3 sequences listed, about a sixth were seen once; the top ten hold approximately 15%. The sample consisted of PBMCs, taken about 5 days after the first yellow fever vaccination. The receptors here all came from a man between 18 and 29 years old who received the YFV17D yellow fever vaccine.

The V call is TRBV6-1, the J call TRBJ1-6; D is possibly TRBD1 (6 bases). Germline assignment: CDR1 MNHNS and CDR2 SASEGT. This CDR3 region has 14 residues. The V gene lost 6 bases and the J gene lost 10 bases, with 16 bases spanning the gap. This CDR3 is CASRRNTGHSPLHF. The CDR3 region has the DNA TGTGCCAGCAGGAGGAATACAGGGCACTCACCCCTCCACTTT.

This clonotype was seen many times. This sequence joins TRBV6-2 or TRBV6-3 and TRBJ1-2; D ambiguous. The CDR3 covers 11 residues. The germline gives CDR1 MNHEY, CDR2 SVGEGT. V lost 6 bases, J lost 4 bases, and 6 bases lay in between. The CDR3 bases are TGTGCCAGCAGGACCGGCTATGGCTACACCTTC. Translating gives CASRTGYGYTF.

The chain carries TRBV7-9 and TRBJ2-5; D ambiguous. The germline V gene has CDR1 SEHNR and CDR2 FQNEAQ (reference sequence). Between the trimmed V and J ends, which lost 2 bases and 2 bases, there was a span of 15 bases. This CDR3 has 16 residues. The DNA for the CDR3 is TGTGCCAGCAGCTTATGGATAGGCGGAGAACAAGAGACCCAGTACTTC. Translation gives CASSLWIGGEQETQYF.

This clonotype occurred a few times. The chain uses TRBV11-3 and TRBJ1-5; 11 nucleotides align to TRBD1. There are 12 residues in the CDR3. The V segment lost 9 bases and the J segment 6 bases; nucleotides outside the gene matches: 1. The V gene's germline CDR1 is SGHNT and CDR2 YENEEA. The CDR3 bases are TGTGCCAGTGGGACAGGGGGTCAGCCCCAGCATTTT. This gives the protein CASGTGGQPQHF.

This chain joins TRBV19 and TRBJ2-1; possibly TRBD2 for D (5 bases). This CDR3 is built from 19 residues. Trimming took off 0 bases at V and 8 bases at J, with 26 bases between the two ends. CDR1 is LNHDA and CDR2 is SQIVND in the germline V gene (reference sequence). The CDR3 sequence: CASSIDQIPKDSRRDEQFF. The DNA for the CDR3 is TGTGCCAGTAGTATAGATCAAATTCCGAAGGACTCGCGGAGAGATGAGCAGTTCTTC.

V gene TRBV4-1 combines with J gene TRBJ2-1; 9 bases align to TRBD2. CDR1 is MGHRA and CDR2 is YSYEKL in the germline V gene. V trimming: 8 bases; J trimming: 8 bases; junction bases outside the gene matches: 13. This CDR3 has 15 amino acids. Here the CDR3 DNA reads TGCGCCAGCCGAGTGAATAGCGGGGGCTGGGATGAGCAGTTCTTC. Amino acids: CASRVNSGGWDEQFF.

In this sample, this clonotype turned up a few times. The chain is built from TRBV6-1 and TRBJ2-1; 14 nucleotides align to TRBD2. This CDR3 spans 17 amino acids. The J segment lost 0 bases and the V segment lost 5 bases, leaving 3 bases of the junction unmatched. In germline, CDR1 is MNHNS, CDR2 SASEGT. CDR3 loop: CASSPGTSGGSYNEQFF. CDR3 nucleotides: TGTGCCAGCAGTCCCGGGACTAGCGGGGGCTCCTACAATGAGCAGTTCTTC.

This clonotype appeared a few times. J is TRBJ2-3 and V is TRBV6-1, with D tentatively TRBD1 (5 bases). Germline V gives CDR1 MNHNS, CDR2 SASEGT. The CDR3 totals 14 residues. V was clipped by 4 bases and J by 2 bases, with 10 bases between them. The CDR3 region has the DNA TGTGCCAGCAGTGTTGTGACAGCCACAGATACGCAGTATTTT. Protein sequence: CASSVVTATDTQYF.

The rearrangement links TRBV7-8 to TRBJ2-5, with 7 positions matching TRBD1. The CDR3 contains 13 residues. V dropped 0 bases and J dropped 9; count of bases not matched to a gene: 4. Per the germline V gene, CDR1 is SGHVS and CDR2 is FQNEAQ. The CDR3 coding sequence is TGTGCCAGCAGCTTAGCCGGGACAGTCGCCCAGTACTTC. Translating gives CASSLAGTVAQYF.

This clonotype was seen ten or more times. The V gene is TRBV27, the J gene TRBJ2-3; D unresolved. The CDR3 has 14 residues. The germline V gene encodes CDR1 MNHEY and CDR2 SMNVEV (reference sequence). V lost 4 bases and J lost 5, with 13 bases in between. The CDR3 spells CASSSLPYLDTQYF. The DNA of the CDR3 is TGTGCCAGCAGTTCCCTCCCCTATTTAGATACGCAGTATTTT.

This clonotype has ten or more counts. The chain has TRBV6-5 and TRBJ1-2; D is undetermined. The germline V gene encodes CDR1 MNHEY and CDR2 SVGAGI. V lost 0 bases and J lost 1, with 9 bases in between. CDR3 length: 15 residues. CDR3 in amino acids: CASSYSNSLNYGYTF. The CDR3 nucleotides are TGTGCCAGCAGTTACTCAAACAGCCTTAACTATGGCTACACCTTC.